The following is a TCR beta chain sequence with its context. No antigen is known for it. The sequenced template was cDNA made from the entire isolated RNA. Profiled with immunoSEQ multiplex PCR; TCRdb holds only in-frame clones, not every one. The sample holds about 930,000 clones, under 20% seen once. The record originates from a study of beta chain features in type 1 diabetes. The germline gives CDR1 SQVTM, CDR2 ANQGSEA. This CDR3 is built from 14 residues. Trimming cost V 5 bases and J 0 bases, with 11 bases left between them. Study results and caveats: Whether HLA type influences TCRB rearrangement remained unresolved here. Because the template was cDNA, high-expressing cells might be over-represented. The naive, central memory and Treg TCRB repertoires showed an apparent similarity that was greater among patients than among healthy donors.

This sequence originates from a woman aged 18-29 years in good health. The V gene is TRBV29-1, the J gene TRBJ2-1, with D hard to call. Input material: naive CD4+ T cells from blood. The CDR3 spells CSVLDSYSYNEQFF. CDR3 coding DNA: TGCAGCGTTCTCGACTCGTACTCCTACAATGAGCAGTTCTTC.